The 2 T cell receptor beta chains presented below share a single source sample, sequenced in a study of shared clonotypes between healthy human individuals. Cells designated naive CD8 were CD45RO-negative and were positively selected for CCR7, with terminally differentiated effector memory CD45RA+ cells excluded. Only in-frame clones appear in the TCRdb table, and some are missing; sequencing was by immunoSEQ multiplex PCR. Of roughly 2 million clones in the sample, about 95% were seen once. The sample comprised naive CD8+ T cells sorted from blood. All receptors derive from a man aged 18 to 35 in good health.

The chain employs TRBV10-3 and TRBJ1-1; the match to TRBD1 covers 10 bases. The germline V gene encodes CDR1 ENHRY and CDR2 SYGVKD. J gave up 4 bases and V 10 bases, and 3 bases lay outside the gene matches. CDR3 length: 12 residues. Written as DNA, the CDR3 is TGTGCCACCTGGACAGGGGGCACTGAAGCTTTCTTT. Protein sequence: CATWTGGTEAFF.

Only one count was recorded for this clone. The V call is TRBV7-3, the J call TRBJ2-5, with 12 bases fitting TRBD1. Germline V lookup: CDR1 SGHTA, CDR2 FQGTGA. CDR3 length: 16 residues. The V and J ends lost 4 bases and 5 bases, in that order; junction bases with no gene match: 8. CDR3 sequence (DNA): TGTGCCAGCAGCTCCGGAGGGACAGGGGGCCGGGAGACCCAGTACTTC. Its translation is CASSSGGTGGRETQYF.